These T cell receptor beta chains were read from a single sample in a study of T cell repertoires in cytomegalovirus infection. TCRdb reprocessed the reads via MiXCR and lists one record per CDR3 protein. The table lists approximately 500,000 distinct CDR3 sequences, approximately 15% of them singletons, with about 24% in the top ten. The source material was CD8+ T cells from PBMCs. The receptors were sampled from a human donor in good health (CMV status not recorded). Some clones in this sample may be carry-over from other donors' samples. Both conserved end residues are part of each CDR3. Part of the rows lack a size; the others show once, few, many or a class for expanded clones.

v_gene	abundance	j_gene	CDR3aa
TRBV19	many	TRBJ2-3	CASSGADTQYF
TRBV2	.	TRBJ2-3	CASSQMDTQYF
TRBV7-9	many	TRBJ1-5	CASSLGPGGEGNQPQHF
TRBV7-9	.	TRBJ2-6	CASRQLTGWEANVLTF
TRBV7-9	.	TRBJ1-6	CASSPPGDQRNSPLHF
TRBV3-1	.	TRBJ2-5	CASSQESSKIETQYF
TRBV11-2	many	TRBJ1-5	CASRGEAARGQPQHF
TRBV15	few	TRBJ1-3	CATSRPFSGGRVSGNTIYF
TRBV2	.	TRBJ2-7	CASSAPDGTYEQYF
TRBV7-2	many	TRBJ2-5	CASSRRQVAQETQYF
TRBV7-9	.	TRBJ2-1	CASSARVNEQFF
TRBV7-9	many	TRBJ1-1	CASSLGRSAEAFF
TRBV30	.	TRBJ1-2	CAWNPGQGMYGYTF
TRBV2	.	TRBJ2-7	CASSIGQAASYEQYF
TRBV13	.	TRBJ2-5	CASSYYRGDGAETQYF
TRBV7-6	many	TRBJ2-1	CASSLAELRGEQFF
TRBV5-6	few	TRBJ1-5	CASSRRRWVVGQPQHF
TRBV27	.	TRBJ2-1	CASSFGGIEQFF
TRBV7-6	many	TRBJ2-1	CASRSIGANEQFF
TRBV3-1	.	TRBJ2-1	CASSQDGTGWTYNEQFF
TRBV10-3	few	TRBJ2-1	CAITETSGRGGEQFF
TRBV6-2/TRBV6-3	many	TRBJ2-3	CASMRRRDTDTQYF
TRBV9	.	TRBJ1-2	CASSVVAGAGVNYGYTF
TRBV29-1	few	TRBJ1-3	CSVEEGVGPGNTIYF
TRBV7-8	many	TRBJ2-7	CASSFGAGDSYEQYF
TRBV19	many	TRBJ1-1	CASSPARQTNTEAFF
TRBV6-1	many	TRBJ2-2	CASSVGGSPTGELFF